These T cell receptor beta chains were read from a single sample in a study of T cells in Graves' hyperthyroidism and ophthalmopathy. TCRdb itself ran the multiplex PCR reads through MiXCR, one entry per CDR3 protein. This table holds 34,000 or so distinct CDR3 sequences, about 53% found once. Source material: blood. These TCRs come from a woman between 40 and 50 years old with Graves' ophthalmopathy. CDR3s include the opening cysteine and the closing phenylalanine or tryptophan. Fields, in order: J gene, D gene, clone size, V gene, CDR3 protein, CDR3 DNA. A D gene is named only where the DNA matches it firmly. Some rows have no size entry. The others give once, few or many, or a class for an expanded clone.

>TRBJ2-7|TRBD2|.|TRBV15
CATSRARLAGEQYF
TGTGCCACCAGTAGAGCGAGACTAGCGGGGGAGCAGTACTTC
>TRBJ1-1|.|.|TRBV2
CASRNWNTEAFF
TGTGCCAGTCGGAATTGGAACACTGAAGCTTTCTTT
>TRBJ2-7|TRBD2|.|TRBV6-2/TRBV6-3
CASSYVTSGSEQYF
TGTGCCAGCAGTTACGTGACTAGCGGGAGCGAGCAGTACTTC
>TRBJ1-2|.|.|TRBV10-3
CAISEALAGNYGYTF
TGTGCCATCAGTGAGGCTCTAGCGGGGAACTATGGCTACACCTTC
>TRBJ1-4|.|.|TRBV12-3/TRBV12-4
CASRPEEGSEKLFF
TGTGCCAGCAGACCCGAGGAGGGCTCTGAAAAACTGTTTTTT
>TRBJ1-6|TRBD1|many|TRBV27
CASRGPGQGIGYNSPLHF
TGTGCCAGCAGGGGACCGGGACAGGGGATCGGCTATAATTCACCCCTCCACTTT
>TRBJ2-6|.|many|TRBV5-1
CASSRDGLSGANVLTF
TGCGCCAGCAGCCGGGACGGACTCTCTGGGGCCAACGTCCTGACTTTC
>TRBJ2-7|.|.|TRBV7-3
CASSLRGEHRGIGEQYF
TGTGCCAGCAGCTTAAGGGGCGAACACCGGGGAATTGGCGAGCAGTACTTC
>TRBJ2-3|TRBD2|.|TRBV5-5
CASSRLAGELDTQYF
TGTGCCAGCAGTCGTCTAGCGGGAGAGCTAGATACGCAGTATTTT
>TRBJ2-3|.|many|TRBV7-2
CASPGRAGTDTQYF
TGTGCCAGTCCCGGTCGAGCGGGCACAGATACGCAGTATTTT
>TRBJ2-3|TRBD2|.|TRBV7-2
CASSATSGGCDTQYF
TGTGCCAGCAGCGCTACTAGCGGGGGTTGTGATACGCAGTATTTT
>TRBJ2-1|TRBD2|.|TRBV7-2
CASSLAGPLAGHNEQFF
TGTGCCAGCAGCTTAGCGGGGCCACTAGCGGGACACAATGAGCAGTTCTTC
>TRBJ1-2|TRBD1|.|TRBV19
CASRTPLPGQGPFFYGYTF
TGTGCCAGCAGAACCCCCCTACCGGGACAGGGGCCATTTTTCTATGGCTACACCTTC
>TRBJ2-7|.|.|TRBV7-2
CASSLSYGSRSYEQYF
TGTGCCAGCAGCTTATCGTACGGGAGTAGGAGTTACGAGCAGTACTTC
>TRBJ2-7|.|many|TRBV11-2
CASLKWGRGGAYEQYF
TGTGCCAGCCTCAAATGGGGACGTGGGGGCGCCTACGAGCAGTACTTC
>TRBJ2-1|TRBD2|.|TRBV20-1
CSAPGLAENEQFF
TGCAGTGCCCCAGGGCTAGCGGAGAATGAGCAGTTCTTC
>TRBJ2-7|TRBD1|.|TRBV7-2
CASSLVQGTYEQYF
TGTGCCAGCAGCTTGGTACAGGGGACCTACGAGCAGTACTTC
>TRBJ1-1|.|.|TRBV3-1
CASSPQQGTEAFF
TGTGCCAGCAGTCCACAGCAAGGAACTGAAGCTTTCTTT
>TRBJ2-3|.|.|TRBV15
CATSSGFSLDTQYF
TGTGCCACCAGCAGTGGGTTTAGCTTAGATACGCAGTATTTT
>TRBJ2-6|.|many|TRBV18
CATCLSGANVLTF
TGTGCCACCTGCCTCTCTGGGGCCAACGTCCTGACTTTC
>TRBJ2-2|.|medium-sized|TRBV19
CASSNRALSGELFF
TGTGCCAGTAGTAATCGCGCGTTATCTGGGGAGCTGTTTTTT
>TRBJ1-1|.|many|TRBV6-5
CASSYSTFNYMNTEAFF
TGTGCCAGCAGTTACTCGACCTTTAACTATATGAACACTGAAGCTTTCTTT
>TRBJ2-2|TRBD2|once|TRBV20-1
CSARGGRGTGELFF
TGCAGTGCTAGAGGAGGGAGGGGCACCGGGGAGCTGTTTTTT
>TRBJ2-1|.|.|TRBV7-9
CASSLEGRGSYNEQFF
TGTGCCAGCAGCTTAGAAGGCAGGGGCTCCTACAATGAGCAGTTCTTC
>TRBJ2-7|.|.|TRBV6-5
CASSPLGSPSNQPQQYF
TGTGCCAGCAGTCCGCTTGGGTCGCCTAGCAATCAGCCCCAGCAGTACTTC
>TRBJ1-3|.|once|TRBV4-1
CASSQLANYGYTIYF
TGCGCCAGCAGCCAACTAGCTAACTATGGCTACACCATATATTTT
>TRBJ1-1|.|once|TRBV19
CASSLLGAGAEAFF
TGTGCCAGTAGTCTCCTCGGAGCAGGGGCTGAAGCTTTCTTT
>TRBJ1-1|.|once|TRBV10-3
CAIREPGQTEAFF
TGTGCCATCAGGGAACCGGGGCAGACTGAAGCTTTCTTT
>TRBJ1-1|.|medium-sized|TRBV20-1
CSARVNTEAFF
TGCAGTGCTAGGGTGAACACTGAAGCTTTCTTT
>TRBJ2-7|TRBD1|.|TRBV10-3
CAISSRDSSSDEQYF
TGTGCCATCAGTTCCCGGGACAGTTCGTCTGACGAGCAGTACTTC
>TRBJ1-2|.|many|TRBV9
CASSLGFQQDIYGYTF
TGTGCCAGCAGCCTCGGGTTCCAACAGGATATTTATGGCTACACCTTC
>TRBJ2-1|.|.|TRBV15
CATSRGSLYNEQFF
TGTGCCACCAGCAGAGGGTCCCTCTACAATGAGCAGTTCTTC
>TRBJ2-1|.|once|TRBV13
CASSLEGVAGVNEQFF
TGTGCCAGCAGCTTAGAGGGGGTTGCTGGAGTCAATGAGCAGTTCTTC
>TRBJ2-1|TRBD1|.|TRBV24-1
CATSDPGQTTDTQFF
TGTGCCACCAGTGACCCGGGACAGACCACAGATACGCAGTTCTTC
>TRBJ2-7|TRBD2|.|TRBV9
CASSLGGTYEQYF
TGTGCCAGCAGCCTCGGGGGGACCTACGAGCAGTACTTC
>TRBJ2-1|.|many|TRBV7-3
CASSVQGRGEQFF
TGTGCCAGCAGCGTACAGGGAAGGGGTGAGCAGTTCTTC
>TRBJ1-2|.|many|TRBV30
CAWSEGRLYGYTF
TGTGCCTGGAGTGAGGGGCGACTCTATGGCTACACCTTC
>TRBJ2-1|.|once|TRBV19
CANSIPRTLHNVQFF
TGTGCCAATAGTATCCCCAGGACACTGCACAATGTGCAGTTCTTC
>TRBJ2-3|.|.|TRBV6-6
CASSISPDTQYF
TGTGCCAGCAGTATTAGCCCAGATACGCAGTATTTT
>TRBJ2-7|TRBD2|.|TRBV15
CATSSPGLAGGLDEQYF
TGTGCCACCAGCAGTCCGGGACTAGCGGGAGGGCTGGACGAGCAGTACTTC
>TRBJ1-1|TRBD1|.|TRBV12-3/TRBV12-4
CASTWTGGTTEAFF
TGTGCCAGCACGTGGACAGGGGGCACCACTGAAGCCTTCTTT
>TRBJ2-3|.|medium-sized|TRBV10-3
CAISELGGSSTDTQYF
TGTGCCATCAGTGAATTGGGCGGTTCTAGCACAGATACGCAGTATTTT
>TRBJ1-1|TRBD1|.|TRBV20-1
CSAGNRGRVNTEAFF
TGCAGTGCTGGGAACAGGGGGAGGGTGAACACTGAAGCTTTCTTT
>TRBJ2-5|.|.|TRBV20-1
CSAKRGLETQYF
TGCAGTGCTAAACGGGGTTTAGAGACCCAGTACTTC
>TRBJ2-1|TRBD2|.|TRBV29-1
CSVTSGTTYDEQFF
TGCAGCGTTACCAGCGGGACGACCTACGATGAGCAGTTCTTC
>TRBJ2-3|TRBD2|many|TRBV12-3/TRBV12-4
CASSIPGGDTQYF
TGTGCCAGCAGTATCCCGGGGGGGGATACGCAGTATTTT
>TRBJ2-5|TRBD2|.|TRBV9
CASSTGGETQYF
TGTGCCAGCAGTACGGGAGGGGAGACCCAGTACTTC